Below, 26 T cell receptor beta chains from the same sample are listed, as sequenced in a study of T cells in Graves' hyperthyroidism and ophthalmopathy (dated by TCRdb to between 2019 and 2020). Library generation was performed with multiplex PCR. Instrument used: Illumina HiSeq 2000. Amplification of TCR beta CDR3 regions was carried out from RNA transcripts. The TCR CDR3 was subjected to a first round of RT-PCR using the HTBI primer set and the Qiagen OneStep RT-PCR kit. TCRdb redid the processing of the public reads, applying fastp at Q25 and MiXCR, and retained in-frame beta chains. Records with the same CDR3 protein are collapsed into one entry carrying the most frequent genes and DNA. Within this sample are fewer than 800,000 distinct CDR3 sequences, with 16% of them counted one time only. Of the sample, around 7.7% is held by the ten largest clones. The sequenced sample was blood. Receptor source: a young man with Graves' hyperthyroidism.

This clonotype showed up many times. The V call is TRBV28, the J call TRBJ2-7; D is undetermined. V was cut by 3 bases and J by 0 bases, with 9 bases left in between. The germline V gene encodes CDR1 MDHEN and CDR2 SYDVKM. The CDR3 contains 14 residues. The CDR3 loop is CASSFSDGSYEQYF. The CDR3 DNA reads TGTGCCAGCAGTTTCTCGGACGGCTCCTACGAGCAGTACTTC.

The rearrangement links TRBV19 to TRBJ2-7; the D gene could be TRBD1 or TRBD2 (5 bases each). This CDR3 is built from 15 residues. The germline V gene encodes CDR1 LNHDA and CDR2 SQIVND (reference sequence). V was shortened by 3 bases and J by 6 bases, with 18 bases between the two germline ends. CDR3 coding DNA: TGTGCCAGTAGTATGTCCGGGACGGCCCCTCTCGAGCAGTACTTC. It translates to CASSMSGTAPLEQYF.

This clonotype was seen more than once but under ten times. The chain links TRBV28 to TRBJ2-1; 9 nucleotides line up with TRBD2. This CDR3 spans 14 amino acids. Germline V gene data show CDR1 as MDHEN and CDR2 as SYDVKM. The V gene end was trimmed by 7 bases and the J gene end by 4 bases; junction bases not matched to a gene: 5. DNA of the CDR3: TGTGCCAGCACGGCTAGCGGGATGTACAATGAGCAGTTCTTC. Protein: CASTASGMYNEQFF.

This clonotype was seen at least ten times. The CDR3: CASSPARSGQYF. CDR3 DNA: TGTGCCAGCAGCCCAGCAAGGAGCGGGCAGTACTTC. The chain has TRBV7-8 and TRBJ2-7; TRBD2 is a possible D gene (5 bases). The V end was cut by 5 bases, the J end by 9 bases, with 14 bases between. Germline loops: CDR1 SGHVS, CDR2 FQNEAQ. The CDR3 has 12 residues.

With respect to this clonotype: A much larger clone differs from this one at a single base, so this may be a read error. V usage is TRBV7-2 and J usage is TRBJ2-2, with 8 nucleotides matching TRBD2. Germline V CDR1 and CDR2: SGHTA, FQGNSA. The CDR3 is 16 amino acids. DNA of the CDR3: TGTGCCCGCAGCTTCGCAGTGTGGCGGGAGGCGGGGGAGCTGTTTTTT. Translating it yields CARSFAVWREAGELFF.

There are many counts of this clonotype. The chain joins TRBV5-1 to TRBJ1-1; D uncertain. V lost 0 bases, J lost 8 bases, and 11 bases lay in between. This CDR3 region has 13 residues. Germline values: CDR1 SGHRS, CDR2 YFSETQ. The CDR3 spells CASSLEATSEAFF. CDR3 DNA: TGCGCCAGCAGCTTGGAGGCCACCTCGGAAGCTTTCTTT.

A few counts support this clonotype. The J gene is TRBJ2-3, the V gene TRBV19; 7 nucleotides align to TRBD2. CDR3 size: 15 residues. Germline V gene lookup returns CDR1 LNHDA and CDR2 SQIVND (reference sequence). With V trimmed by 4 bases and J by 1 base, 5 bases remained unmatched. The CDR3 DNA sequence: TGTGCCAGTAGTACCATTGCGGGAGGCACAGATACGCAGTATTTT. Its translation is CASSTIAGGTDTQYF.

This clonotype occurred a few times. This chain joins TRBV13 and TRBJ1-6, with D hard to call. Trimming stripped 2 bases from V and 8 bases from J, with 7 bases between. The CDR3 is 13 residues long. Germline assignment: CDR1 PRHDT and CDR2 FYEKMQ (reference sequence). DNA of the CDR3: TGTGCCAGCAGCTTATCAGTGGATTCACCCCTCCACTTT. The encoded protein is CASSLSVDSPLHF. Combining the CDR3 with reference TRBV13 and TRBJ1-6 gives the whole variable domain AAGVIQSPRHLIKEKRETATLKCYPIPRHDTVYWYQQGPGQDPQFLISFYEKMQSDKGSIPDRFSAQQFSDYHSELNMSSLELGDSALYFCASSLSVDSPLHFGNGTRLTVT.

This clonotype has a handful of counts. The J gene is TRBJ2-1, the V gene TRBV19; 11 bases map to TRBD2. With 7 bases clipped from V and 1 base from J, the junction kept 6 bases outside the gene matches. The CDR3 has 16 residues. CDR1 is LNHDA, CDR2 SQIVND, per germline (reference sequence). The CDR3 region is CASTRTSGWSYNEQFF. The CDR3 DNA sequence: TGTGCCAGTACCCGGACTAGCGGGTGGTCCTACAATGAGCAGTTCTTC.

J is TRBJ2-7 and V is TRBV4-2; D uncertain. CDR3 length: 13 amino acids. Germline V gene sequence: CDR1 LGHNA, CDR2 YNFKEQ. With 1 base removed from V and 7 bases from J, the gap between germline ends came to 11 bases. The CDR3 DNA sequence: TGTGCCAGCAGCCAAGCCTTAGCTGAGGAGCAGTACTTC. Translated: CASSQALAEEQYF.

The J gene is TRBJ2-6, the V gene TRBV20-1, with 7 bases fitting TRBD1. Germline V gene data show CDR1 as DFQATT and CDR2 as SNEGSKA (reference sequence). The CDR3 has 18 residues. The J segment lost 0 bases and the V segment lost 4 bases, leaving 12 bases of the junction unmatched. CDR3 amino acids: CSAISSPGQLSGANVLTF. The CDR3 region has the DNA TGCAGTGCTATTTCCAGTCCGGGACAGCTCTCTGGGGCCAACGTCCTGACTTTC.

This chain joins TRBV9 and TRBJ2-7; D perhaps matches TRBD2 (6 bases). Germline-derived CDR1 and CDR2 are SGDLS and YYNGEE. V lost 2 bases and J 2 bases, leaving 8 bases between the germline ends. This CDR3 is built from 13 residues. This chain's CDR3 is CASSVGGTYEQYF. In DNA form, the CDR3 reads TGTGCCAGCAGCGTTGGCGGGACCTACGAGCAGTACTTC. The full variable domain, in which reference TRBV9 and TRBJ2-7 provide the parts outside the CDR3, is DSGVTQTPKHLITATGQRVTLRCSPRSGDLSVYWYQQSLDQGLQFLIQYYNGEERAKGNILERFSAQQFPDLHSELNLSSLELGDSALYFCASSVGGTYEQYFGPGTRLTVT.

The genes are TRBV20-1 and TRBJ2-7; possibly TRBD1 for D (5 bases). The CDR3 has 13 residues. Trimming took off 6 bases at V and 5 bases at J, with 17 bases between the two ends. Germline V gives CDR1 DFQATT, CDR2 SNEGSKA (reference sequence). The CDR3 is CSATPGLINEQYF. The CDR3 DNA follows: TGCAGTGCCACGCCAGGGTTGATCAACGAGCAGTACTTC.

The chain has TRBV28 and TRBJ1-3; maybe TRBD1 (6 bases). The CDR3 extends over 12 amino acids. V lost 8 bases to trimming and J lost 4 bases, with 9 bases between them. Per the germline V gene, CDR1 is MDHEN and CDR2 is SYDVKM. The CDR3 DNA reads TGTGCCAGCGGAGGGGGAGGAAACACCATATATTTT. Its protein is CASGGGGNTIYF. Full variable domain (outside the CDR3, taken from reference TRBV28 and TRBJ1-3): DVKVTQSSRYLVKRTGEKVFLECVQDMDHENMFWYRQDPGLGLRLIYFSYDVKMKEKGDIPEGYSVSREKKERFSLILESASTNQTSMYLCASGGGGNTIYFGEGSWLTVV.

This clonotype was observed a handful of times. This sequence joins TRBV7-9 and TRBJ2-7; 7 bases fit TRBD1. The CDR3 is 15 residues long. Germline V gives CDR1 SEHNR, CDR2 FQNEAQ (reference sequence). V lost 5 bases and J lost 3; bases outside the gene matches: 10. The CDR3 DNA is TGTGCCAGCAGCCTAAACAGGGGTGAGGTCTACGAGCAGTACTTC. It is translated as CASSLNRGEVYEQYF.

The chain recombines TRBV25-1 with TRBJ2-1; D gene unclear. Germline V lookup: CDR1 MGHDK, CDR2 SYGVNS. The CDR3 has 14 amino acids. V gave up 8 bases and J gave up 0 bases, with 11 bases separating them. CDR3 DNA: TGTGCCAGCGGCTGGGGAATCTCCTACAATGAGCAGTTCTTC. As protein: CASGWGISYNEQFF.

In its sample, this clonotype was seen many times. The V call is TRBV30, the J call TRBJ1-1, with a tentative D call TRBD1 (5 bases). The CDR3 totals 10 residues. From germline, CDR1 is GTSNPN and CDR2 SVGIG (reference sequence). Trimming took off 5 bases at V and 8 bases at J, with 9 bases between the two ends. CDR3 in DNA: TGTGCCTGGGGGGCAGCCGAAGCTTTCTTT. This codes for CAWGAAEAFF.

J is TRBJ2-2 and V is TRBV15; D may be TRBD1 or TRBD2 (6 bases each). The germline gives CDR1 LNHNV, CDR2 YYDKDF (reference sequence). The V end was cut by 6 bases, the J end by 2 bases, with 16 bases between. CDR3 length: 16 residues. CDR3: CATSGGLAANTGELFF. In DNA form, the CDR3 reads TGTGCCACCAGTGGGGGGCTAGCAGCTAACACCGGGGAGCTGTTTTTT.

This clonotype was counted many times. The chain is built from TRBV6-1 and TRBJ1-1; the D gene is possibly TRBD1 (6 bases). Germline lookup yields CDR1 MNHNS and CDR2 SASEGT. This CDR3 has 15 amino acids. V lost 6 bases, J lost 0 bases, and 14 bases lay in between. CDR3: CASRFDRRMNTEAFF. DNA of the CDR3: TGTGCCAGCAGATTTGACAGGCGTATGAACACTGAAGCTTTCTTT.

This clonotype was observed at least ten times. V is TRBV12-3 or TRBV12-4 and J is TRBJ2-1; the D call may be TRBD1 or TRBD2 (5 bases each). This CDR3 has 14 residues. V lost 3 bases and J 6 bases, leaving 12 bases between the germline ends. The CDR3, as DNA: TGTGCCAGCAGTTTGAGGGGAGTTGGCAATGAGCAGTTCTTC. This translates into CASSLRGVGNEQFF.

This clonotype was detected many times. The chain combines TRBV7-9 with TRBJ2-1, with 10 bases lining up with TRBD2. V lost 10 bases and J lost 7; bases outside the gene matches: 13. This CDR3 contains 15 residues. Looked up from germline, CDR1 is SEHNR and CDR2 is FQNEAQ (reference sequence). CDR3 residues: CATSPAATSGNEQFF. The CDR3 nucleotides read TGTGCCACCTCCCCGGCCGCGACTAGCGGGAATGAGCAGTTCTTC. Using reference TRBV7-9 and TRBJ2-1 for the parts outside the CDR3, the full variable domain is DTGVSQNPRHKITKRGQNVTFRCDPISEHNRLYWYRQTLGQGPEFLTYFQNEAQLEKSRLLSDRFSAERPKGSFSTLEIQRTEQGDSAMYLCATSPAATSGNEQFFGPGTRLTVL.

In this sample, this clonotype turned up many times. As DNA, the CDR3 is TGTGCCAGCAGGGGGGCTAGCGGAAGCTCCTACAATGAGCAGTTCTTC. As protein: CASRGASGSSYNEQFF. The chain recombines TRBV28 with TRBJ2-1, with a possible D match to TRBD2 (7 bases). CDR1 is MDHEN, CDR2 SYDVKM, per germline. The CDR3 totals 16 residues. The V gene lost 6 bases and the J gene lost 0 bases, with 15 bases spanning the gap.

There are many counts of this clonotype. The CDR3 here is CAISESPRTEAFF. The DNA for the CDR3 is TGTGCCATCAGTGAGTCACCGCGCACTGAAGCTTTCTTT. The chain employs TRBV10-3 and TRBJ1-1; D gene ambiguous. The CDR3 sequence is 13 residues long. Between the trimmed V and J ends, which lost 0 bases and 4 bases, there was a span of 6 bases. Germline-derived CDR1 and CDR2 are ENHRY and SYGVKD.

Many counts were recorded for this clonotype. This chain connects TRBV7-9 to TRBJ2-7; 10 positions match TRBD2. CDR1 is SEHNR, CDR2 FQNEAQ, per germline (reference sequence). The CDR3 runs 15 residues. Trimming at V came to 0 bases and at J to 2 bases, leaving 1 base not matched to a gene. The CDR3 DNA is TGTGCCAGCAGCTTAGCACTAGCGGGGACCTACGAGCAGTACTTC. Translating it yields CASSLALAGTYEQYF.

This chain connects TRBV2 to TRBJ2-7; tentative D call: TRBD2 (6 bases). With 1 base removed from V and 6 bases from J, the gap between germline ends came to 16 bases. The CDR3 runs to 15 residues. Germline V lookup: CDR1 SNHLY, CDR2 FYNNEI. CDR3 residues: CASSEGVAREAEQYF. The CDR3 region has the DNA TGTGCCAGCAGTGAAGGGGTGGCGCGGGAAGCCGAGCAGTACTTC.

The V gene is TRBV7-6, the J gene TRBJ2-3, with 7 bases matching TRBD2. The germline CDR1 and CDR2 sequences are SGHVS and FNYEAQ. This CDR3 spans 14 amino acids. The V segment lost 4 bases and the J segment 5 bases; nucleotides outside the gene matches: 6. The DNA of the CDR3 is TGTGCCAGCAGCTCCGGGGGGTTCGGAGATACGCAGTATTTT. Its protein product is CASSSGGFGDTQYF.